The 21 T cell receptor beta chains given below trace back to one sample, sequenced in a study of shared clonotypes between healthy human individuals (TCRdb year 2020). The library was prepared using the immunoSEQ multiplex PCR assay. Held by TCRdb, this immuneACCESS table contains in-frame sequences only and omits some clones. Under half of the omission traces to an unresolved V gene where checked; the cause of the rest is unknown. In this sample the table shows hundreds of thousands of clones, roughly 97% of which occur a single time. The top ten constitute less than 0.065% of the sample. Sequencing was carried out using naive CD4+ T cells sorted from blood. The label giving this sample's cell subset or site can be read as: CD45RA+ positively selected. The receptor source for this set is a woman aged 25 to 39 in good health.

This clone was counted once. The chain has TRBV6-1 and TRBJ2-1; 15 nucleotides line up with TRBD2. The ends lost 3 bases at V and 8 bases at J; junction bases unmatched: 14. In germline, CDR1 is MNHNS, CDR2 SASEGT. The CDR3 runs to 19 residues. The chain's CDR3 is CASSDSPGTSGRYRDEQFF. The CDR3 DNA sequence: TGTGCCAGCAGTGATTCACCCGGGACTAGCGGGAGGTATAGGGATGAGCAGTTCTTC.

This clone is a singleton in its sample. The chain has TRBV19 and TRBJ1-2, with unresolved D. The CDR3 loop spans 17 amino acids. CDR1 and CDR2 (germline): LNHDA, SQIVND (reference sequence). The germline V and J ends were trimmed by 2 bases and 8 bases, with 24 bases remaining between them. The DNA of the CDR3 is TGTGCCAGTAGTATAACCCACAGTCCCGTCGGAGCGGGAGGCTACACCTTC. Its translation is CASSITHSPVGAGGYTF.

The chain has TRBV29-1 and TRBJ1-1; no clear D. Germline-derived CDR1 and CDR2 are SQVTM and ANQGSEA. The germline V and J ends were trimmed by 1 base and 1 base, with 13 bases remaining between them. CDR3 size: 15 residues. CDR3 bases: TGCAGCGTTGAAGGGGCTGGAGGGAGGAACACTGAAGCTTTCTTT. Translation gives CSVEGAGGRNTEAFF.

The chain carries TRBV2 and TRBJ1-2; D is unresolved. V lost 11 bases to trimming and J lost 1 base, with 8 bases between them. The CDR3 has 11 amino acids. The germline V gene has CDR1 SNHLY and CDR2 FYNNEI. In DNA form, the CDR3 reads TGTGCCGGAGGCCTTAACTATGGCTACACCTTC. It codes for CAGGLNYGYTF.

The chain has TRBV28 and TRBJ2-2; 8 bases line up with TRBD1. Per germline, CDR1 MDHEN and CDR2 SYDVKM. The V segment lost 5 bases and the J segment 4 bases; nucleotides outside the gene matches: 12. The CDR3 spans 17 residues. CDR3 bases: TGTGCCAGCAGTCTGACAGGGGTAGGGTCGGGCACCGGGGAGCTGTTTTTT. Translating gives CASSLTGVGSGTGELFF.

The chain joins TRBV2 to TRBJ1-5; D is undetermined. This CDR3 has 15 residues. The V end lost 4 bases, the J end lost 0 bases, and 10 bases lay between the germline ends. CDR1 and CDR2 (germline): SNHLY, FYNNEI. The CDR3 region is CASSADGNSNQPQHF. The CDR3, as DNA: TGTGCCAGCAGTGCCGACGGCAATAGCAATCAGCCCCAGCATTTT.

The V gene is TRBV19, the J gene TRBJ2-1, with TRBD1 matching over 8 bases. The CDR3 is made up of 15 amino acids. Germline V CDR1 and CDR2: LNHDA, SQIVND (reference sequence). Germline trimming cut 3 bases from V and 5 bases from J; bases unmatched to any gene: 6. Written as DNA, the CDR3 is TGTGCCAGTAGTATCACCGGACAGGGTAACAATGAGCAGTTCTTC. This translates into CASSITGQGNNEQFF. The whole variable domain, filled in from reference TRBV19 and TRBJ2-1, reads DGGITQSPKYLFRKEGQNVTLSCEQNLNHDAMYWYRQDPGQGLRLIYYSQIVNDFQKGDIAEGYSVSREKKESFPLTVTSAQKNPTAFYLCASSITGQGNNEQFFGPGTRLTVL.

The J gene is TRBJ2-1, the V gene TRBV2; 10 bases agree with TRBD2. The germline CDR1 and CDR2 sequences are SNHLY and FYNNEI. The CDR3 totals 21 residues. V shed 4 bases, J shed 2 bases, and the junction held 20 bases outside the gene matches. CDR3 loop: CASSVFRSGTSASGAYNEQFF. The CDR3 DNA follows: TGTGCCAGCAGTGTGTTTCGGTCCGGGACTAGCGCCAGCGGAGCCTACAATGAGCAGTTCTTC.

This chain joins TRBV1 and TRBJ2-2; no check of the table's D call, TRBD2, against the DNA was made. TRBV1 counts as a pseudogene. CDR3 length: 13 residues. The CDR3 sequence is CTRLAEFTGELFF. The CDR3, as DNA: TGCACCAGACTAGCGGAATTCACCGGGGAGCTGTTTTTT.

This clone was found once. The chain links TRBV4-1 to TRBJ2-1; D ambiguous. V was shortened by 1 base and J by 6 bases, with 16 bases between the two germline ends. In germline, CDR1 is MGHRA, CDR2 YSYEKL. The CDR3 runs to 16 residues. This CDR3 reads CASSQVLLPVGNEQFF. CDR3 bases: TGCGCCAGCAGCCAAGTTCTCTTGCCGGTGGGCAATGAGCAGTTCTTC.

This clone has only one observation. The chain recombines TRBV7-9 with TRBJ1-2, with TRBD1 identical over 10 bases. Germline trimming cut 5 bases from V and 8 bases from J; bases unmatched to any gene: 5. This CDR3 has 13 residues. Germline CDR1 is SEHNR and CDR2 is FQNEAQ (reference sequence). This CDR3 is CASSPDRGQGYTF. The CDR3 DNA sequence: TGTGCCAGCAGCCCCGACAGGGGGCAGGGCTACACCTTC.

CDR3 loop: CASSPSRGFHEQYF. The CDR3 DNA is TGTGCCAGCAGCCCCTCCAGGGGTTTCCACGAGCAGTACTTC. The V gene is TRBV5-4, the J gene TRBJ2-7; tentative D call: TRBD1 (6 bases). This CDR3 spans 14 amino acids. Germline V lookup: CDR1 SGHNT, CDR2 YYREEE (reference sequence). V was trimmed by 4 bases and J by 5 bases, leaving 16 bases between them.

With respect to this clone: Other nucleotide sequences from this sample produce the same CDR3. The chain carries TRBV6-1 and TRBJ2-7; D gene uncertain. CDR3 length equals 12 residues. Germline loops: CDR1 MNHNS, CDR2 SASEGT. Trimming removed 1 base at V and 3 bases at J, with 4 bases between. CDR3: CASSEGSYEQYF. The DNA of the CDR3 is TGTGCCAGCAGTGAAGGGAGCTACGAGCAGTACTTC.

J is TRBJ2-1 and V is TRBV5-1; 11 bases fit TRBD2. The junction had 6 bases not matched to a gene; V was cut back by 4 bases and J by 6 bases. The CDR3 runs 15 residues. Germline V CDR1 and CDR2: SGHRS, YFSETQ. CDR3 bases: TGCGCCAGCAGCAAACTAGCGGGAGAGGGCAATGAGCAGTTCTTC. This codes for CASSKLAGEGNEQFF. Full variable domain (remainder filled in from reference TRBV5-1 and TRBJ2-1): KAGVTQTPRYLIKTRGQQVTLSCSPISGHRSVSWYQQTPGQGLQFLFEYFSETQRNKGNFPGRFSGRQFSNSRSEMNVSTLELGDSALYLCASSKLAGEGNEQFFGPGTRLTVL.

V usage is TRBV5-1 and J usage is TRBJ2-5; TRBD2 matches at 12 bases. The V and J ends lost 5 bases and 6 bases, in that order; junction bases with no gene match: 2. This CDR3 contains 13 residues. Germline CDR1 reads SGHRS; CDR2 reads YFSETQ. CDR3 residues: CASRTSGSKTQYF. The CDR3 region has the DNA TGCGCCAGCAGGACTAGCGGGAGCAAGACCCAGTACTTC.

This clone was seen just once. The chain is built from TRBV28 and TRBJ1-2, with D tentatively TRBD1 (6 bases). The CDR3 is made up of 14 amino acids. V was trimmed by 6 bases and J by 0 bases, leaving 11 bases between them. Germline lookup yields CDR1 MDHEN and CDR2 SYDVKM. DNA of the CDR3: TGTGCCAGCAGACAACAGGGAGCTAACTATGGCTACACCTTC. This codes for CASRQQGANYGYTF.

The chain carries TRBV2 and TRBJ2-2; 11 bases line up with TRBD2. V lost 3 bases, J lost 4 bases, and 7 bases stayed unmatched. The CDR3 is made up of 17 amino acids. The V gene's germline CDR1 is SNHLY and CDR2 FYNNEI. DNA of the CDR3: TGTGCCAGCAGTGAGTTAGCGGGAGGGCCAATCACCGGGGAGCTGTTTTTT. It encodes CASSELAGGPITGELFF.

The V call is TRBV10-2, the J call TRBJ2-3, with D possibly TRBD1 on 5 matching bases. This CDR3 has 13 residues. V was pared by 3 bases and J by 4 bases, with 8 bases between. Germline lookup yields CDR1 WSHSY and CDR2 SAAADI. The CDR3 bases are TGCGCCAGCAGTGACAGGGAACCAGATACGCAGTATTTT. Protein sequence: CASSDREPDTQYF.

The chain is built from TRBV28 and TRBJ2-1; D remains ambiguous. Germline loops: CDR1 MDHEN, CDR2 SYDVKM. The V gene lost 5 bases and the J gene lost 2 bases, with 7 bases spanning the gap. CDR3 length: 13 amino acids. CDR3 in DNA: TGTGCCAGCAGTCCTGGGACCTACAATGAGCAGTTCTTC. The encoded protein is CASSPGTYNEQFF. Drawing the rest from reference TRBV28 and TRBJ2-1, the complete variable domain is DVKVTQSSRYLVKRTGEKVFLECVQDMDHENMFWYRQDPGLGLRLIYFSYDVKMKEKGDIPEGYSVSREKKERFSLILESASTNQTSMYLCASSPGTYNEQFFGPGTRLTVL.

This chain uses TRBV6-1 with TRBJ1-5, with D maybe TRBD1 (5 bases). The CDR3 sequence is 15 residues long. CDR1 and CDR2 from the germline V gene are MNHNS and SASEGT. V shed 5 bases and J shed 10 bases, with 21 bases lying between them. The CDR3 DNA reads as TGTGCCAGCAGTACCCGGGGGGAGGGAGTTGACCCCCAGCATTTT. Encoded protein: CASSTRGEGVDPQHF.

The chain is built from TRBV6-6 and TRBJ2-4, with 8 bases fitting TRBD1. CDR3 size: 14 residues. The V segment lost 2 bases and the J segment 15 bases; nucleotides outside the gene matches: 12. Per the germline V gene, CDR1 is MNHNY and CDR2 is SVGAGI (reference sequence). CDR3 bases: TGTGCCAGCAGTTACCCTGAGGCTCAGGGGGCGGCGTACTTC. This translates into CASSYPEAQGAAYF.